Shown below are 25 T cell receptor beta chains from a single sample sequenced in a study of blood T cell repertoires in COVID-19. TCRdb's copy holds only in-frame clones and misses some; the assay was immunoSEQ multiplex PCR. Of fewer than 700,000 clones detected, approximately 91% appear once; the ten largest clones hold roughly 7.3%. The sample comprised peripheral blood. The receptors derive from a woman in her forties or fifties with COVID-19, enrolled during active disease.

This rearrangement joins TRBV30 to TRBJ1-1; D is ambiguous. Looked up from germline, CDR1 is GTSNPN and CDR2 is SVGIG (reference sequence). This CDR3 spans 14 amino acids. V was clipped by 0 bases and J by 0 bases, with 8 bases between them. Written as DNA, the CDR3 is TGTGCCTGGAGTGTCGGCAGGATGAACACTGAAGCTTTCTTT. It specifies CAWSVGRMNTEAFF.

The chain couples TRBV3-1 (or the pseudogene TRBV3-2) to TRBJ1-4, with D perhaps matching TRBD1 (6 bases). V lost 6 bases and J 7 bases, leaving 15 bases between the germline ends. The CDR3 has 14 amino acids. CDR1 and CDR2 from the germline V gene are LGHDT and YNNKEL (reference sequence). CDR3 sequence: CASRDSSGSEKLFF. CDR3 sequence (DNA): TGTGCCAGCAGGGACAGTTCAGGCAGTGAAAAACTGTTTTTT.

This clone was counted once. The rearrangement uses TRBV10-2 and TRBJ1-6; D may be TRBD1 (6 bases). The CDR3 consists of 14 residues. In germline, CDR1 is WSHSY, CDR2 SAAADI. Trimming pared 6 bases from V and 10 bases from J, leaving 16 bases between. The CDR3 bases are TGCGCCAGCAGGGGGGCGGGCGGGTACTCACCCCTCCACTTT. As protein: CASRGAGGYSPLHF.

J is TRBJ1-2 and V is TRBV30; D remains unclear. With 4 bases removed from V and 6 bases from J, the gap between germline ends came to 18 bases. The CDR3 is 14 amino acids. In germline, CDR1 is GTSNPN, CDR2 SVGIG (reference sequence). Here the CDR3 DNA reads TGTGCCTGGAACTCTGGACTATACAGCGATGGCTACACCTTC. Translation: CAWNSGLYSDGYTF.

With respect to this clone: The same CDR3 is also encoded by other DNA sequences in this sample. The CDR3 is CASSLGASTEAFF. Written as DNA, the CDR3 is TGTGCCAGCAGTTTGGGGGCAAGCACTGAAGCTTTCTTT. V gene TRBV12-3 or TRBV12-4 combines with J gene TRBJ1-1; possibly TRBD1 for D (6 bases). Trimming shortened V by 3 bases and J by 4 bases, and 9 bases separated the two germline ends. The CDR3 consists of 13 residues.

The gene calls are TRBV7-8 and TRBJ1-6; D not certain. The CDR3 runs 12 residues. Trimming pared 1 base from V and 10 bases from J, leaving 5 bases between. The germline V gene encodes CDR1 SGHVS and CDR2 FQNEAQ. CDR3 DNA: TGTGCCAGCAGCTTAGGTGGCTCACCCCTCCACTTT. Encoded protein: CASSLGGSPLHF.

This chain connects TRBV3-1 (or the pseudogene TRBV3-2) to TRBJ2-7, with a possible D match to TRBD1 (5 bases). Germline-derived CDR1 and CDR2 are LGHDT and YNNKEL (reference sequence). V lost 4 bases and J 3 bases, leaving 16 bases between the germline ends. CDR3 length: 15 residues. The CDR3 region is CASSPSLAGHYEQYF. The CDR3, as DNA: TGTGCCAGCAGCCCTTCCTTGGCAGGGCACTACGAGCAGTACTTC.

The chain couples TRBV6-5 to TRBJ1-1; D not certain. Trimming removed 5 bases at V and 8 bases at J, with 6 bases between. Per germline, CDR1 MNHEY and CDR2 SVGAGI. The length of the CDR3 is 10 residues. In DNA form, the CDR3 reads TGTGCCAGCAGTCGACTAGAAGCTTTCTTT. Its protein product is CASSRLEAFF.

The chain's CDR3 is CASSFGTGSDEQYF. CDR3 bases: TGTGCCAGCAGCTTCGGGACAGGGTCGGACGAGCAGTACTTC. This sequence joins TRBV5-6 and TRBJ2-7; 9 nucleotides align to TRBD1. Per the germline V gene, CDR1 is SGHDT and CDR2 is YYEEEE. The CDR3 extends over 14 amino acids. The V gene end was trimmed by 2 bases and the J gene end by 5 bases; junction bases not matched to a gene: 5.

V and J are TRBV10-2 and TRBJ1-5, with D unclear. The length of the CDR3 is 14 residues. The germline gives CDR1 WSHSY, CDR2 SAAADI. The ends were cut back, 6 bases at V and 7 bases at J, with 16 bases in the middle. CDR3 residues: CASRPHGSQQPQHF. DNA of the CDR3: TGCGCCAGCAGGCCGCACGGGAGTCAGCAGCCCCAGCATTTT.

The chain recombines TRBV6-5 with TRBJ2-5; D is ambiguous. CDR3 length equals 15 residues. V lost 0 bases and J 4 bases, leaving 12 bases between the germline ends. CDR1 MNHEY and CDR2 SVGAGI come from the germline V gene. DNA for the CDR3: TGTGCCAGCAGTTACTCGTTATCCCCCCGAGAGACCCAGTACTTC. Protein product: CASSYSLSPRETQYF.

The V and J genes are TRBV9 and TRBJ1-5, with 9 bases fitting TRBD1. Trimming removed 4 bases from V and 3 bases from J; junction bases left unmatched: 8. This CDR3 has 16 residues. CDR1 and CDR2 (germline): SGDLS, YYNGEE. CDR3 region: CASSSGQGLSNQPQHF. CDR3 nucleotide sequence: TGTGCCAGCAGCTCAGGACAGGGGCTATCCAATCAGCCCCAGCATTTT.

This rearrangement joins TRBV5-5 to TRBJ1-5; D remains unclear. V was clipped by 2 bases and J by 4 bases, with 10 bases between them. Germline V CDR1 and CDR2: SGHKS, YYEKEE (reference sequence). The length of the CDR3 is 14 residues. The CDR3 bases are TGTGCCAGCAGCTTCGTGGCGGCGAATCAGCCCCAGCATTTT. Translation: CASSFVAANQPQHF.

The J gene is TRBJ2-3, the V gene TRBV19; a possible D gene is TRBD2 (7 bases). This CDR3 is 17 amino acids long. Germline V gene data show CDR1 as LNHDA and CDR2 as SQIVND (reference sequence). V gave up 3 bases and J gave up 1 base, with 17 bases separating them. The CDR3 is CASSMGGRGAGTDTQYF. Here the CDR3 DNA reads TGTGCCAGTAGTATGGGCGGACGGGGGGCGGGCACAGATACGCAGTATTTT.

The CDR3 DNA reads as TGTGCCAGCAGCTTAGCCTGGCAGGGAAGTGAAAAACTGTTTTTT. Protein sequence: CASSLAWQGSEKLFF. The gene calls are TRBV7-9 and TRBJ1-4, with D tentatively TRBD1 (5 bases). V was clipped by 0 bases and J by 7 bases, with 12 bases between them. The CDR3 extends over 15 amino acids. The germline V gene encodes CDR1 SEHNR and CDR2 FQNEAQ (reference sequence).

This chain connects TRBV20-1 to TRBJ1-4; D remains unclear. The CDR3 loop spans 11 amino acids. Trimming shortened V by 7 bases and J by 1 base, and 4 bases separated the two germline ends. Germline lookup yields CDR1 DFQATT and CDR2 SNEGSKA (reference sequence). The CDR3 region has the DNA TGCAGTGTTAAAACTAATGAAAAACTGTTTTTT. Translation gives CSVKTNEKLFF.

The chain joins TRBV6-5 to TRBJ2-7, with D maybe TRBD2 (6 bases). The germline V gene has CDR1 MNHEY and CDR2 SVGAGI. The CDR3 spans 15 residues. V was trimmed by 5 bases and J by 7 bases, leaving 21 bases between them. CDR3 residues: CASSPGGLPAGEQYF. The CDR3 DNA reads TGTGCCAGCAGTCCCGGGGGACTCCCTGCGGGAGAGCAGTACTTC.

V is TRBV6-5 and J is TRBJ2-7; 9 bases line up with TRBD1. The CDR3 is made up of 14 amino acids. Germline trimming cut 7 bases from V and 3 bases from J; bases unmatched to any gene: 7. Germline V gene sequence: CDR1 MNHEY, CDR2 SVGAGI. The CDR3, as DNA: TGTGCCAGCACCACAGGGGGCGCGGGCTACGAGCAGTACTTC. Its translation: CASTTGGAGYEQYF.

The chain joins TRBV11-2 to TRBJ2-7; TRBD1 agrees at 8 bases. V shed 3 bases, J shed 3 bases, and the junction held 1 base outside the gene matches. The CDR3 length is 13 residues. Germline V gene sequence: CDR1 SGHAT, CDR2 FQNNGV. The DNA for the CDR3 is TGTGCCAGCAGCTTGGACAGGGACTACGAGCAGTACTTC. Its translation is CASSLDRDYEQYF.

The chain recombines TRBV27 with TRBJ2-1, with D perhaps matching TRBD2 (7 bases). Germline CDR1 is MNHEY and CDR2 is SMNVEV (reference sequence). The CDR3 loop spans 17 amino acids. With 2 bases removed from V and 4 bases from J, the gap between germline ends came to 18 bases. CDR3 region: CASSLRAVGGRYNEQFF. CDR3 in DNA: TGTGCCAGCAGTTTACGGGCCGTGGGGGGGCGATACAATGAGCAGTTCTTC.

The CDR3 spells CASSQELNTYNEQFF. Written as DNA, the CDR3 is TGCGCCAGCAGCCAAGAACTAAACACCTACAATGAGCAGTTCTTC. The chain uses TRBV4-1 and TRBJ2-1; no clear D gene. The CDR3 is 15 residues long. Looked up from germline, CDR1 is MGHRA and CDR2 is YSYEKL. V lost 0 bases to trimming and J lost 2 bases, with 8 bases between them.

The chain recombines TRBV28 with TRBJ1-2; 7 bases align to TRBD1. This CDR3 is 12 amino acids long. The germline V gene encodes CDR1 MDHEN and CDR2 SYDVKM. The ends lost 5 bases at V and 4 bases at J; junction bases unmatched: 1. The DNA of the CDR3 is TGTGCCAGCAGTGGGACAGTCTATGGCTACACCTTC. Translated, it gives CASSGTVYGYTF.

The chain is built from TRBV19 and TRBJ1-2; 8 nucleotides agree with TRBD1. Germline V gene data show CDR1 as LNHDA and CDR2 as SQIVND (reference sequence). The CDR3 consists of 13 residues. Losses at the gene ends were 7 bases for V and 1 base for J; bases not matched to a gene: 2. The DNA for the CDR3 is TGTGCCAGTATGGGACAGGTTAACTATGGCTACACCTTC. Protein product: CASMGQVNYGYTF.

V gene TRBV2 combines with J gene TRBJ1-1; D is ambiguous. This CDR3 region has 14 residues. Germline V gives CDR1 SNHLY, CDR2 FYNNEI. Deletions cut 1 base from V and 0 bases from J, with 6 bases between. CDR3 amino acids: CASSEELMNTEAFF. For the CDR3, the DNA is TGTGCCAGCAGTGAAGAGCTTATGAACACTGAAGCTTTCTTT.

The rearrangement links TRBV9 to TRBJ2-1; D gene uncertain. V gave up 4 bases and J gave up 8 bases, with 19 bases separating them. The CDR3 totals 15 residues. Germline V gene lookup returns CDR1 SGDLS and CDR2 YYNGEE. The CDR3 DNA is TGTGCCAGCAGCTCCCAGACCGTACGACACGATGAGCAGTTCTTC. Translated: CASSSQTVRHDEQFF.